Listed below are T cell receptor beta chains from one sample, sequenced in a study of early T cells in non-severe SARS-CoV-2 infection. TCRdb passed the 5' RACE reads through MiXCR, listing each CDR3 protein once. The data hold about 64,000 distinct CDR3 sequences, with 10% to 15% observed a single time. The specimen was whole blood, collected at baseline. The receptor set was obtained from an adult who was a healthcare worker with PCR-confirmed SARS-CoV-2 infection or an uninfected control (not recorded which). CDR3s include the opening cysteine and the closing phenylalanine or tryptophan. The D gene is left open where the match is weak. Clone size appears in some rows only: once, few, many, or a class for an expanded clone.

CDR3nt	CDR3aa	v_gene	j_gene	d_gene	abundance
TGTGCCAGCAGTTACTCTTCCTATCGGGACAGGGACCTCAATGAGCAGTTCTTC	CASSYSSYRDRDLNEQFF	TRBV6-5	TRBJ2-1	TRBD1	NA
TGTGCCAGCAGGGGGGACGGACCTGGCTACACCTTC	CASRGDGPGYTF	TRBV28	TRBJ1-2	NA	many
TGCGCCAGCAGCCCGAGGCCTCAAGAGACCCAGTACTTC	CASSPRPQETQYF	TRBV5-1	TRBJ2-5	NA	NA
TGTGCCAGCACCGCCTATCGGAGGACCGGGGAGCTGTTTTTT	CASTAYRRTGELFF	TRBV12-3/TRBV12-4	TRBJ2-2	NA	few
TGTGCCAGAAGCTTTGGACTAGCGATGACAGATACGCAGTATTTT	CARSFGLAMTDTQYF	TRBV5-3	TRBJ2-3	TRBD2	NA
TGTGCCAGCAGCCCGGTTAGCACAGATACGCAGTATTTT	CASSPVSTDTQYF	TRBV7-9	TRBJ2-3	NA	many
TGTGCCAGCAGTATCCAGGGAAGGGTCAATCAGCCCCAGCATTTT	CASSIQGRVNQPQHF	TRBV6-1	TRBJ1-5	NA	NA
TGTGCCAGCAGGGGGGGAGGCGCCGGGGAGCTGTTTTTT	CASRGGGAGELFF	TRBV25-1	TRBJ2-2	NA	few
TGTGCCAGCAGTAACCCTCCGGGACGCAGGGATGGTGAGCAGTTCTTC	CASSNPPGRRDGEQFF	TRBV2	TRBJ2-1	NA	few
TGTGCCAGCAGACCTCTGGGGACATATGAAAAACTGTTTTTT	CASRPLGTYEKLFF	TRBV27	TRBJ1-4	NA	few
TGCAGTGCTAGAGATTTCAGGGGACTAAATGGCTACACCTTC	CSARDFRGLNGYTF	TRBV20-1	TRBJ1-2	NA	many
TGTGCCAGCAGCTTAGAACAGGGGATCGGCTACACCTTC	CASSLEQGIGYTF	TRBV7-6	TRBJ1-2	TRBD1	many
TGTGCCAGCAGTTTATCGATTTTGGGTGCGGGGGGCATTTACAATGAGCAGTTCTTC	CASSLSILGAGGIYNEQFF	TRBV27	TRBJ2-1	TRBD2	NA
TGTGCCAGCAGCGTATCCAGGGTGTTGACCGGGGAGCTGTTTTTT	CASSVSRVLTGELFF	TRBV9	TRBJ2-2	NA	NA
TGTGCCAGCAGGGGGACTAGCGGGGGGACAGATACGCAGTATTTT	CASRGTSGGTDTQYF	TRBV11-2	TRBJ2-3	TRBD2	NA
TGTGCCAGTCGCCGGGACATCGAAAAACTGTTTTTT	CASRRDIEKLFF	TRBV2	TRBJ1-4	NA	few
TGTGCCAGCAGCCTCGACCAGACGGATACGCAGTATTTT	CASSLDQTDTQYF	TRBV6-5	TRBJ2-3	NA	few
TGCGCCAGCAGCCAAGACCCTCTTGGGCAAGTCCTAGCCAAAAACATTCAGTACTTC	CASSQDPLGQVLAKNIQYF	TRBV4-3	TRBJ2-4	NA	NA
TGTGCCAGCAGCTTAGATCCGTGGCCTCGAGCTTTCTTT	CASSLDPWPRAFF	TRBV7-9	TRBJ1-1	NA	few
TGTGCCAGCAGGACTACTAATGAGCAGTTCTTC	CASRTTNEQFF	TRBV6-6	TRBJ2-1	NA	NA
TGCGCCAGCAGCCAAGAGCTCGGGTACGAGCAGTACTTC	CASSQELGYEQYF	TRBV4-3	TRBJ2-7	NA	few
TGTGCCAGCAGTTACTCAGGGGGCTCCTACGAGCAGTACTTC	CASSYSGGSYEQYF	TRBV6-5	TRBJ2-7	NA	few
TGCAGTGCTAGCGGCGAGTACAATGAGCAGTTCTTC	CSASGEYNEQFF	TRBV20-1	TRBJ2-1	NA	few
TGTGCCAGCAGCATTACCTCGGGACTAGCGGGGGGCCAGGATGAGCAGTTCTTC	CASSITSGLAGGQDEQFF	TRBV7-9	TRBJ2-1	TRBD2	NA
TGTGCCAGCAGCTTCCTAGGGGAACCTCTACTGAGTGAGCAGTACTTC	CASSFLGEPLLSEQYF	TRBV5-6	TRBJ2-7	NA	few
TGCACCGTGAGGGGGGGCCTGACAGAGACCCAGTACTTC	CTVRGGLTETQYF	TRBV29-1	TRBJ2-5	NA	few
TGCAGTGCTAGCCCACAGGGCATGGACGAGCAGTACTTC	CSASPQGMDEQYF	TRBV20-1	TRBJ2-7	NA	few
TGTGCCAGCAGTTTGAGACGCCAGCAAGAGACCCAGTACTTC	CASSLRRQQETQYF	TRBV12-3/TRBV12-4	TRBJ2-5	NA	many
TGCAGTGCTAGAGTACCACCTCTCTATGGCTACACCTTC	CSARVPPLYGYTF	TRBV20-1	TRBJ1-2	NA	many
TGTGCCAGCAGCCGGACGGACGGCATTGAAAAACTGTTTTTT	CASSRTDGIEKLFF	TRBV21-1	TRBJ1-4	NA	NA
TGTGCCAGCAGCCAAGATGTTTCTTCTCCGGGGGAGCAGTACTTC	CASSQDVSSPGEQYF	TRBV14	TRBJ2-7	NA	many
TGTGCCAGCAGGATGATGTATGGCTACACCTTC	CASRMMYGYTF	TRBV28	TRBJ1-2	NA	few
TGCAGTGCTAGAGAAGAGGGCCGGGACAGCGGCTACACCTTC	CSAREEGRDSGYTF	TRBV20-1	TRBJ1-2	TRBD1	many
TGTGCCAGCAGTTACGGGAGCGAAGAGCGGCACCGCTCCTACAATGAGCAGTTCTTC	CASSYGSEERHRSYNEQFF	TRBV6-2/TRBV6-3	TRBJ2-1	NA	few
TGTGCCAGCAGCCCCGACCTCTACGAGCAGTACTTC	CASSPDLYEQYF	TRBV27	TRBJ2-7	NA	medium-sized
TGTGCCAGCTCCGTTGGGGGGAACTCCTACAATGAGCAGTTCTTC	CASSVGGNSYNEQFF	TRBV6-4	TRBJ2-1	NA	many
TGTGCCAGCAGCCAAGATACGTGGCCGGATGAGCAGTTCTTC	CASSQDTWPDEQFF	TRBV3-1	TRBJ2-1	NA	few
TGTGCCAGCAGCTTAGTATCAGGGAGGACTGAAGCTTTCTTT	CASSLVSGRTEAFF	TRBV7-2	TRBJ1-1	NA	few
TGTGCCAGCAGCAGTGTAATCTTGGCAGATACGCAGTATTTT	CASSSVILADTQYF	TRBV5-6	TRBJ2-3	NA	few
TGTGCCAGCAGCCAAGGACAGCCGATAGGGAGCGAGACCCAGTACTTC	CASSQGQPIGSETQYF	TRBV14	TRBJ2-5	NA	few
TGTGCCAGCAGGGTACAGGGTCTGGGGGAGACCCAGTACTTC	CASRVQGLGETQYF	TRBV28	TRBJ2-5	NA	NA
TGTGCCAGCAGCACACCCTCTGAGAGCTCCTACAATGAGCAGTTCTTC	CASSTPSESSYNEQFF	TRBV5-6	TRBJ2-1	NA	few
TGTGCCAGCAGTTTATTGGCAGGGGGGTTGGTGAACTATGAGCAGTTCTTC	CASSLLAGGLVNYEQFF	TRBV27	TRBJ2-1	NA	few
TGTGCCAGCAGTGAACACCACGGCAATAATTCACCCCTCCACTTT	CASSEHHGNNSPLHF	TRBV2	TRBJ1-6	NA	NA
TGTGCCAGCAGTAGGCTGGACCGCCCCCGGGGAAAACTGTTTTTT	CASSRLDRPRGKLFF	TRBV6-5	TRBJ1-4	NA	once
TGTGCCAGCGCCCGGAGGACTCCAGAGGATGCTTTCTTT	CASARRTPEDAFF	TRBV7-9	TRBJ1-1	NA	many